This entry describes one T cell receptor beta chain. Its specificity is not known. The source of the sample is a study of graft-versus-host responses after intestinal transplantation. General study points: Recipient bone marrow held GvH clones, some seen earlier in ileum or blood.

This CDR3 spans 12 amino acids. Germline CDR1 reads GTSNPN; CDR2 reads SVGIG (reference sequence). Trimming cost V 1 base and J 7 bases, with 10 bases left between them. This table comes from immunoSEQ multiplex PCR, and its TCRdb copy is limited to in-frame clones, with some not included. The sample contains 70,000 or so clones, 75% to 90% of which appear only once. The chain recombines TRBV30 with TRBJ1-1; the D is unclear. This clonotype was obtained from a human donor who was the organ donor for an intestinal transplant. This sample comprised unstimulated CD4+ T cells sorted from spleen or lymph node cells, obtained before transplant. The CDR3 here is CAWSGQRYEAFF. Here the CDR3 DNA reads TGTGCCTGGAGTGGTCAACGGTATGAAGCTTTCTTT. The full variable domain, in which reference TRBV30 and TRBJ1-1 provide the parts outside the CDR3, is SQTIHQWPATLVQPVGSPLSLECTVEGTSNPNLYWYRQAAGRGLQLLFYSVGIGQISSEVPQNLSASRPQDRQFILSSKKLLLSDSGFYLCAWSGQRYEAFFGQGTRLTVV.